This T cell receptor beta chain was found in a study of T-cell memory formation after mild COVID-19. Looking at the study overall: Largely donor-specific TCR clusters were found.

V lost 11 bases, J lost 5 bases, and 16 bases lay in between. This CDR3 has 13 residues. The germline V gene has CDR1 ENHRY and CDR2 SYGVKD. Note on this clonotype: Antigen specificity is unknown.

MiXCR, applied by TCRdb to the 5' RACE reads, yields one record per CDR3 protein. Here the sample spans about 410,000 distinct CDR3 sequences, under 20% being singletons. Notes on the study in general: Among CD4+ contracting clones, most were CM and EM, and CD8+ ones EMRA. While clones contracting from day 15 to 85 were balanced between CD4 and CD8, later expanders leaned CD4+.

The rearrangement joins TRBV10-3 to TRBJ2-1; D ambiguous. Sequenced: PBMCs or a T cell subset sorted from them (not recorded which). The sequence was obtained from a man between 18 and 29 years old who had mild COVID-19 (a few samples of this study predate the infection). Cell type and time point are not known. CDR3 nucleotides: TGTGCCTCGACGGCAGACTTAAACAATGAGCAGTTCTTC. Translated: CASTADLNNEQFF.